This passage covers 14 T cell receptor beta chains from one sample sequenced in a study of technical replicates of blood from a few donors. Clones were sequenced by immunoSEQ multiplex PCR, and TCRdb holds only the in-frame ones, with some missing. This table holds 80,000 or so clones, over 75% found once. What was sequenced was PBMCs. Receptor source: a human donor in good health. Some clones in this sample may be carry-over from other donors' samples.

The V and J genes are TRBV4-3 and TRBJ2-7, with 7 nucleotides matching TRBD1. Per germline, CDR1 LGHNA and CDR2 YSLEER. V lost 4 bases, J lost 3 bases, and 3 bases stayed unmatched. The length of the CDR3 is 13 residues. CDR3 in DNA: TGCGCCAGCAGCCCCGGGACAGACTACGAGCAGTACTTC. As protein: CASSPGTDYEQYF.

This clone was observed a handful of times. CDR3 nucleotides: TGTGCCAGTAGAGACCAGGGGGCCCCAGATGAGCAGTTCTTC. Its translation is CASRDQGAPDEQFF. J is TRBJ2-1 and V is TRBV19, with 8 nucleotides matching TRBD1. The ends lost 6 bases at V and 8 bases at J; junction bases unmatched: 9. The CDR3 contains 14 residues. Germline V gives CDR1 LNHDA, CDR2 SQIVND (reference sequence).

The chain employs TRBV12-5 and TRBJ1-3; 9 nucleotides match TRBD1. The germline gives CDR1 LGHNT, CDR2 FRNRAP. The CDR3 extends over 17 amino acids. Trimming removed 1 base from V and 2 bases from J; junction bases left unmatched: 6. CDR3 DNA: TGTGCTAGTGGTTTGGACACAGGGGGCCGGACTGGAAACACCATATATTTT. Translation: CASGLDTGGRTGNTIYF.

The chain uses TRBV9 and TRBJ1-2, with 12 bases lining up with TRBD1. CDR1 and CDR2 from the germline V gene are SGDLS and YYNGEE. This CDR3 has 18 residues. Losses at the gene ends were 3 bases for V and 8 bases for J; bases not matched to a gene: 17. Here the CDR3 DNA reads TGTGCCAGCAGCGCCATCCACTCGACCGGGACAGGGGGCGACGGCTACACCTTC. The encoded protein is CASSAIHSTGTGGDGYTF. Drawing the rest from reference TRBV9 and TRBJ1-2, the complete variable domain is DSGVTQTPKHLITATGQRVTLRCSPRSGDLSVYWYQQSLDQGLQFLIQYYNGEERAKGNILERFSAQQFPDLHSELNLSSLELGDSALYFCASSAIHSTGTGGDGYTFGSGTRLTVV.

This clone was recorded once. The chain combines TRBV2 with TRBJ2-2, with 12 positions matching TRBD2. The CDR3 loop spans 15 amino acids. V lost 4 bases, J lost 4 bases, and 1 base stayed unmatched. Per the germline V gene, CDR1 is SNHLY and CDR2 is FYNNEI. DNA for the CDR3: TGTGCCAGCAGTGCTAGCGGGAGGGGCACCGGGGAGCTGTTTTTT. Protein: CASSASGRGTGELFF.

This clone was observed once. The genes are TRBV18 and TRBJ2-7; perhaps TRBD2 as D (5 bases). This CDR3 is 12 amino acids long. Germline CDR1 is KGHSH and CDR2 is LQKENI. Between the trimmed V and J ends, which lost 3 bases and 6 bases, there was a span of 9 bases. The CDR3 spells CASSPTGGEQYF. DNA for the CDR3: TGTGCCAGCTCACCTACCGGAGGCGAGCAGTACTTC.

The chain is built from TRBV18 and TRBJ2-5; D ambiguous. The V and J ends lost 1 base and 2 bases respectively, with 11 bases between them. The CDR3 runs to 15 residues. Germline CDR1 reads KGHSH; CDR2 reads LQKENI. The CDR3 DNA reads as TGTGCCAGCTCACCACTCTTTCCAGCGCAAGAGACCCAGTACTTC. Encoded protein: CASSPLFPAQETQYF. Full variable domain (missing parts from reference TRBV18 and TRBJ2-5): NAGVMQNPRHLVRRRGQEARLRCSPMKGHSHVYWYRQLPEEGLKFMVYLQKENIIDESGMPKERFSAEFPKEGPSILRIQQVVRGDSAAYFCASSPLFPAQETQYFGPGTRLLVL.

This clone was counted once. Here the CDR3 DNA reads TGTGCCAGCAGCTTACAGACAGGGGGGGGTGAAAAACTGTTTTTT. This sequence encodes CASSLQTGGGEKLFF. The chain carries TRBV6-1 and TRBJ1-4, with 9 positions matching TRBD1. Germline loops: CDR1 MNHNS, CDR2 SASEGT. The CDR3 is made up of 15 amino acids. The V and J ends lost 6 bases and 7 bases, in that order; junction bases with no gene match: 9.

This clone was seen only once. The DNA for the CDR3 is TGCGCCAGCAGCCGGGACTCCCCTCCCGAGACCCAGTACTTC. It is translated as CASSRDSPPETQYF. The chain joins TRBV5-1 to TRBJ2-5; D is possibly TRBD2 (6 bases). This CDR3 is 14 amino acids long. Germline V gene sequence: CDR1 SGHRS, CDR2 YFSETQ. Between the trimmed V and J ends, which lost 4 bases and 5 bases, there was a span of 15 bases.

The chain has TRBV6-1 and TRBJ2-5; TRBD1 is a possible D gene (6 bases). CDR1 and CDR2 (germline): MNHNS, SASEGT. CDR3 length: 15 residues. The V end lost 6 bases, the J end lost 1 base, and 15 bases lay between the germline ends. CDR3 protein: CASRWTDSPQETQYF. CDR3 nucleotides: TGTGCCAGCAGGTGGACGGACAGCCCCCAAGAGACCCAGTACTTC.

This sequence joins TRBV6-5 and TRBJ2-3, with a tentative D call TRBD1 (5 bases). Per the germline V gene, CDR1 is MNHEY and CDR2 is SVGAGI. This CDR3 has 15 amino acids. The germline V and J ends were trimmed by 7 bases and 0 bases, with 14 bases remaining between them. CDR3 protein: CASTPRVESTDTQYF. The CDR3 DNA reads as TGTGCCAGCACCCCCAGGGTAGAGAGCACAGATACGCAGTATTTT.

Only one count was recorded for this clone. CDR3 sequence reads: CASSQGWGDSYNEQFF. In DNA form, the CDR3 reads TGCGCCAGCAGCCAAGGGTGGGGGGACTCCTACAATGAGCAGTTCTTC. V and J are TRBV4-3 and TRBJ2-1; D may be TRBD2 (6 bases). V lost 1 base and J lost 0, with 10 bases in between. Germline CDR1 LGHNA, CDR2 YSLEER. The CDR3 length is 16 residues.

V and J are TRBV5-6 and TRBJ2-5; 7 nucleotides match TRBD2. The CDR3 loop spans 16 amino acids. Germline values: CDR1 SGHDT, CDR2 YYEEEE. Trimming removed 4 bases from V and 5 bases from J; junction bases left unmatched: 14. The CDR3 region has the DNA TGTGCCAGCAGCGATGGGAGGGTAGGGTTGGGGGAGACCCAGTACTTC. Translated, it gives CASSDGRVGLGETQYF.

This clone was seen a few times. The chain carries TRBV27 and TRBJ2-1, with a weak D call TRBD2 (7 bases). V was pared by 9 bases and J by 7 bases, with 25 bases between. Germline loops: CDR1 MNHEY, CDR2 SMNVEV (reference sequence). The CDR3 is 16 amino acids. CDR3 nucleotides: TGTGCCAGGCCCCCGGGGGCTGAGCGGGATAAGAATGAGCAGTTCTTC. Translating it yields CARPPGAERDKNEQFF.